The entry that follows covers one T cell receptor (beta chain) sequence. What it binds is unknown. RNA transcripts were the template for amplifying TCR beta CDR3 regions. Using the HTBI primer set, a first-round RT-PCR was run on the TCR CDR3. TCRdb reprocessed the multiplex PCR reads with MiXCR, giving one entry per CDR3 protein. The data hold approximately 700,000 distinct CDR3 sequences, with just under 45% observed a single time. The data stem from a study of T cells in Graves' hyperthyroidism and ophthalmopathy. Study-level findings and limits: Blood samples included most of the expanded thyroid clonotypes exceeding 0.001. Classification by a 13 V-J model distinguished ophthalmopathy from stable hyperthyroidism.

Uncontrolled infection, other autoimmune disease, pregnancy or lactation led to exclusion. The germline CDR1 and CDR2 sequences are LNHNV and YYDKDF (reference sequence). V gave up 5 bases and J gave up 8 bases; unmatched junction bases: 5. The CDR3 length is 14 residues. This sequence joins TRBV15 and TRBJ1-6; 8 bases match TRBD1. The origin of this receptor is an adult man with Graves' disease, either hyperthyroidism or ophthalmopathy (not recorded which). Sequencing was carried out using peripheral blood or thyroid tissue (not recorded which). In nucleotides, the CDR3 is TGTGCCACCAGCCGGTCGGACAGGGATTCACCCCTCCACTTT. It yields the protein CATSRSDRDSPLHF.